Following are 32 T cell receptor beta chains from one sample sequenced in a study of OX40 agonist ivuxolimab in advanced cancers. Some clones are missing from TCRdb's copy, which holds only in-frame ones; the method was immunoSEQ multiplex PCR. The sample lists around 84,000 clones, about 84% seen once, with about 0.51% in the top ten. Material: CD4+ or CD8+ T cells sorted from blood, obtained in a trial of the OX40 agonist ivuxolimab. These receptors were obtained from an adult with an advanced solid tumor such as melanoma, head and neck, liver or kidney cancer.

This clone was detected only once. The genes are TRBV11-1 and TRBJ2-7, with 12 bases fitting TRBD1. V dropped 5 bases and J dropped 6; count of bases not matched to a gene: 2. Per the germline V gene, CDR1 is SGHAT and CDR2 is FQDESV (reference sequence). CDR3 length: 13 residues. The CDR3 DNA reads TGTGCCAGCAGCCGGGACAGGGGGCGCGAGCAGTACTTC. Its translation is CASSRDRGREQYF. Together with reference TRBV11-1 and TRBJ2-7, the CDR3 gives the full variable domain: EAEVAQSPRYKITEKSQAVAFWCDPISGHATLYWYRQILGQGPELLVQFQDESVVDDSQLPKDRFSAERLKGVDSTLKIQPAELGDSAMYLCASSRDRGREQYFGPGTRLTVT.

This chain connects TRBV6-1 to TRBJ1-6, with unresolved D. V dropped 5 bases and J dropped 8 bases, with 10 bases sitting between them. The CDR3 loop spans 13 amino acids. CDR1 is MNHNS and CDR2 is SASEGT in the germline V gene. CDR3 amino acids: CASSREDDSPLHF. The DNA for the CDR3 is TGTGCCAGCAGTCGGGAGGACGATTCACCCCTCCACTTT.

This chain links TRBV5-3 with TRBJ1-5; D call uncertain. TRBV5-3 is treated as an ORF (open reading frame) with a function not yet certain. There are 15 residues in the CDR3. V was shortened by 2 bases and J by 2 bases, with 11 bases between the two germline ends. CDR3 sequence (DNA): TGTGCCAGAAGCTTCGCGAAGCCGGGCAATCAGCCCCAGCATTTT. It specifies CARSFAKPGNQPQHF.

This clone was observed a single time. The germline gene is not matched at one end of the junction; a read error may be the cause. The J gene is TRBJ2-7, the V gene TRBV2; the D is unclear. This CDR3 is built from 11 residues. The germline gives CDR1 SNHLY, CDR2 FYNNEI. The CDR3 DNA is TGTGCCAGCAGTGAGTGGACCGAGAAGTACTTC. Protein sequence: CASSEWTEKYF.

The V call is TRBV18, the J call TRBJ2-7; 13 nucleotides agree with TRBD2. Trimming cost V 3 bases and J 12 bases; bases outside gene matches: 11. CDR1 is KGHSH and CDR2 is LQKENI in the germline V gene. The CDR3 covers 15 residues. CDR3 protein: CASSPSGLAGPEGYF. In DNA form, the CDR3 reads TGTGCCAGCTCACCCTCGGGACTAGCGGGACCCGAGGGGTACTTC.

The chain is built from TRBV6-1 and TRBJ2-3; D possibly corresponds to TRBD1 (6 bases). The CDR3 contains 12 residues. CDR1 is MNHNS and CDR2 is SASEGT in the germline V gene. The V end was cut by 6 bases, the J end by 6 bases, with 10 bases between. The CDR3 DNA is TGTGCCAGCAGCGACAGGTCGGATACGCAGTATTTT. Its translation: CASSDRSDTQYF.

The V gene is TRBV18, the J gene TRBJ1-2, with D possibly being TRBD1 (5 bases). CDR1 and CDR2 (germline): KGHSH, LQKENI. The CDR3 is made up of 14 amino acids. Trimming pared 2 bases from V and 3 bases from J, leaving 10 bases between. The CDR3 nucleotides read TGTGCCAGCTCACCAAATGAGGGGTACTATGGCTACACCTTC. Its protein product is CASSPNEGYYGYTF. Looking up the rest from reference TRBV18 and TRBJ1-2 gives the full variable domain: NAGVMQNPRHLVRRRGQEARLRCSPMKGHSHVYWYRQLPEEGLKFMVYLQKENIIDESGMPKERFSAEFPKEGPSILRIQQVVRGDSAAYFCASSPNEGYYGYTFGSGTRLTVV.

J is TRBJ2-3 and V is TRBV7-3, with 8 bases fitting TRBD2. Germline-derived CDR1 and CDR2 are SGHTA and FQGTGA. This CDR3 is 17 amino acids long. V lost 4 bases to trimming and J lost 0 bases; unmatched junction nucleotides: 9. The CDR3 bases are TGTGCCAGCAGCTCCCAAAGCGGGAGTCTAAGCACAGATACGCAGTATTTT. Its protein is CASSSQSGSLSTDTQYF.

The gene calls are TRBV7-6 and TRBJ2-5; D is undetermined. Trimming took 2 bases from V and 5 from J, leaving 24 bases between them. The CDR3 loop spans 18 amino acids. CDR1 and CDR2 from the germline V gene are SGHVS and FNYEAQ. The CDR3 nucleotides read TGTGCCAGCAGCTTATCGAGTCTGGCACGGGTATTCATGGAGACCCAGTACTTC. Translating it yields CASSLSSLARVFMETQYF.

The chain couples TRBV9 to TRBJ1-1; 7 nucleotides agree with TRBD1. The germline gives CDR1 SGDLS, CDR2 YYNGEE. Trimming at V came to 4 bases and at J to 4 bases, leaving 16 bases not matched to a gene. The CDR3 runs 17 residues. The CDR3 region has the DNA TGTGCCAGCAGCTCTCGGCGAGAAGACAGGGTAAGCACTGAAGCTTTCTTT. This gives the protein CASSSRREDRVSTEAFF. Full variable domain (rest looked up from reference TRBV9 and TRBJ1-1): DSGVTQTPKHLITATGQRVTLRCSPRSGDLSVYWYQQSLDQGLQFLIQYYNGEERAKGNILERFSAQQFPDLHSELNLSSLELGDSALYFCASSSRREDRVSTEAFFGQGTRLTVV.

This chain uses TRBV9 with TRBJ1-3, with 7 bases aligning to TRBD1. Trimming took 4 bases from V and 2 from J; bases not matched to a gene: 9. CDR3 length: 16 residues. The germline V gene has CDR1 SGDLS and CDR2 YYNGEE. CDR3 nucleotide sequence: TGTGCCAGCAGCTTATACGACAGGGAGGCTGGAAACACCATATATTTT. Protein sequence: CASSLYDREAGNTIYF.

The chain is built from TRBV6-5 and TRBJ1-2; D is uncertain. In germline, CDR1 is MNHEY, CDR2 SVGAGI. Trimming cost V 2 bases and J 0 bases, with 7 bases left between them. The CDR3 has 14 amino acids. As DNA, the CDR3 is TGTGCCAGCAGTTACAAGGCCCCTAACTATGGCTACACCTTC. This translates into CASSYKAPNYGYTF.

The chain combines TRBV19 with TRBJ2-2; a possible D gene is TRBD1 (5 bases). Germline loops: CDR1 LNHDA, CDR2 SQIVND (reference sequence). The CDR3 totals 15 residues. V was shortened by 8 bases and J by 2 bases, with 15 bases between the two germline ends. CDR3 amino acids: CASLSVTANTGELFF. The CDR3 coding sequence is TGTGCCAGTCTTTCCGTGACAGCTAACACCGGGGAGCTGTTTTTT.

V gene TRBV19 combines with J gene TRBJ2-2; 10 bases match TRBD1. The CDR3 length is 18 residues. Trimming cost V 4 bases and J 7 bases; bases outside gene matches: 15. In germline, CDR1 is LNHDA, CDR2 SQIVND (reference sequence). DNA of the CDR3: TGTGCCAGTAGTAATGCCGCACCGGGACAGGGGTATGGCGGGGAGCTGTTTTTT. Its protein is CASSNAAPGQGYGGELFF.

The chain links TRBV9 to TRBJ2-3; D is ambiguous. CDR1 SGDLS and CDR2 YYNGEE come from the germline V gene. Trimming left V 2 bases short and J 6 bases short, with 13 bases between. CDR3 length: 14 residues. The CDR3 DNA sequence: TGTGCCAGCAGCGTTGGGCCAAAGGAGGATACGCAGTATTTT. Translated: CASSVGPKEDTQYF. The full variable domain, its missing parts supplied by reference TRBV9 and TRBJ2-3, is DSGVTQTPKHLITATGQRVTLRCSPRSGDLSVYWYQQSLDQGLQFLIQYYNGEERAKGNILERFSAQQFPDLHSELNLSSLELGDSALYFCASSVGPKEDTQYFGPGTRLTVL.

This rearrangement joins TRBV7-8 to TRBJ2-7; 11 bases agree with TRBD2. V was clipped by 4 bases and J by 12 bases; unmatched bases: 11. This CDR3 contains 14 residues. Germline V lookup: CDR1 SGHVS, CDR2 FQNEAQ. CDR3 sequence reads: CASSSLLAGGQTYF. The CDR3 DNA reads as TGTGCCAGCAGCTCTCTGCTAGCGGGAGGACAGACGTACTTC.

The rearrangement uses TRBV2 and TRBJ1-3; a possible D gene is TRBD1 (6 bases). The length of the CDR3 is 19 residues. CDR1 SNHLY and CDR2 FYNNEI come from the germline V gene. V lost 2 bases to trimming and J lost 0 bases, with 20 bases between them. DNA for the CDR3: TGTGCCAGCAGTGAAAGCTGGGGGGGGCAACCTTTCTCTGGAAACACCATATATTTT. This sequence encodes CASSESWGGQPFSGNTIYF.

The chain recombines TRBV19 with TRBJ2-3; D gene ambiguous. The CDR3 totals 11 residues. V gave up 8 bases and J gave up 1 base, with 4 bases separating them. Germline V gene data show CDR1 as LNHDA and CDR2 as SQIVND (reference sequence). This CDR3 reads CASSRTDTQYF. DNA for the CDR3: TGTGCCAGTTCCCGCACAGATACGCAGTATTTT.

This chain uses TRBV28 with TRBJ1-2; D remains unclear. Germline V lookup: CDR1 MDHEN, CDR2 SYDVKM. V dropped 3 bases and J dropped 14 bases, with 16 bases sitting between them. The CDR3 is 12 amino acids. CDR3 in DNA: TGTGCCAGCAGTTTGAAGGCTGTCAAGGTTACCTTC. This translates into CASSLKAVKVTF.

The gene calls are TRBV10-3 and TRBJ2-3, with 7 nucleotides matching TRBD2. CDR1 ENHRY and CDR2 SYGVKD come from the germline V gene. The trim removed 6 bases at V and 6 bases at J, leaving 9 bases unmatched. The CDR3 loop spans 14 amino acids. The CDR3 DNA reads as TGTGCCATCAGCGCCAGCGGGGTCGGGGATACGCAGTATTTT. Protein: CAISASGVGDTQYF.

The chain recombines TRBV12-5 with TRBJ1-2, with D uncertain. Germline V gene sequence: CDR1 LGHNT, CDR2 FRNRAP. Deletions cut 1 base from V and 4 bases from J, with 10 bases between. This CDR3 region has 14 residues. The CDR3 sequence is CASGLGALGYGYTF. CDR3 coding DNA: TGTGCTAGTGGTTTGGGAGCGCTGGGCTATGGCTACACCTTC.

This rearrangement joins TRBV5-1 to TRBJ1-5; TRBD1 aligns across 9 bases. Looked up from germline, CDR1 is SGHRS and CDR2 is YFSETQ. The CDR3 runs 15 residues. V lost 4 bases to trimming and J lost 1 base; unmatched junction nucleotides: 3. The CDR3 loop reads CASSEGTGSNQPQHF. The CDR3 DNA is TGCGCCAGCAGCGAAGGGACAGGGAGCAATCAGCCCCAGCATTTT.

Here the CDR3 reads CAWSVSGQGGTEAFF. For the CDR3, the DNA is TGTGCCTGGAGTGTATCTGGACAGGGGGGCACTGAAGCTTTCTTT. The chain carries TRBV30 and TRBJ1-1; 10 bases align to TRBD1. Trimming cost V 0 bases and J 4 bases; bases outside gene matches: 5. The CDR3 is made up of 15 amino acids. Germline V gene sequence: CDR1 GTSNPN, CDR2 SVGIG (reference sequence).

This chain joins TRBV29-1 and TRBJ1-5; TRBD1 matches 9 bases. This CDR3 spans 13 amino acids. J lost 7 bases, V lost 6 bases, and 7 bases had no gene match. Germline V gene data show CDR1 as SQVTM and CDR2 as ANQGSEA. The CDR3: CSVTTGGGQPQHF. CDR3 bases: TGCAGCGTAACGACAGGGGGGGGCCAGCCCCAGCATTTT.

The CDR3 reads CSTGQGGTEAFF. As DNA, the CDR3 is TGCAGCACTGGACAGGGGGGGACTGAAGCTTTCTTT. The chain combines TRBV29-1 with TRBJ1-1, with 10 bases fitting TRBD1. Per the germline V gene, CDR1 is SQVTM and CDR2 is ANQGSEA. This CDR3 comprises 12 residues. J lost 5 bases, V lost 8 bases, and 5 bases had no gene match.

CDR3 in amino acids: CASSQGTAYGYTF. In DNA, the CDR3 is TGCGCCAGCAGCCAAGGAACAGCTTATGGCTACACCTTC. The rearrangement uses TRBV4-3 and TRBJ1-2; D is undetermined. The germline V gene has CDR1 LGHNA and CDR2 YSLEER. Deletions cut 1 base from V and 5 bases from J, with 8 bases between. This CDR3 contains 13 residues.

This chain connects TRBV5-1 to TRBJ2-5; D uncertain. This CDR3 region has 14 residues. Germline V gives CDR1 SGHRS, CDR2 YFSETQ. V was clipped by 2 bases and J by 1 base, with 9 bases between them. CDR3 in DNA: TGCGCCAGCAGCTTATCCCCCTCCCAAGAGACCCAGTACTTC. It translates to CASSLSPSQETQYF.

The V call is TRBV25-1, the J call TRBJ1-5; weak D call: TRBD1 (5 bases). This CDR3 contains 12 residues. Germline-derived CDR1 and CDR2 are MGHDK and SYGVNS. Trimming removed 9 bases at V and 9 bases at J, with 15 bases between. The CDR3 bases are TGTGCCAGTCAGGGACTAGCAGGGCCCCAGCATTTT. It codes for CASQGLAGPQHF.

The V call is TRBV7-2, the J call TRBJ2-7; no clear D. The germline V gene encodes CDR1 SGHTA and CDR2 FQGNSA. This CDR3 has 11 residues. Trimming removed 4 bases from V and 8 bases from J, with 9 bases in between. CDR3 in amino acids: CASSSSGQQYF. The CDR3 DNA reads TGTGCCAGCAGCTCTTCCGGTCAGCAGTACTTC. The complete variable domain, with remaining parts taken from reference TRBV7-2 and TRBJ2-7, reads GAGVSQSPSNKVTEKGKDVELRCDPISGHTALYWYRQSLGQGLEFLIYFQGNSAPDKSGLPSDRFSAERTGGSVSTLTIQRTQQEDSAVYLCASSSSGQQYFGPGTRLTVT.

The chain links TRBV28 to TRBJ1-2; D is undetermined. Per the germline V gene, CDR1 is MDHEN and CDR2 is SYDVKM. The V end was cut by 2 bases, the J end by 8 bases, with 9 bases between. The CDR3 length is 12 residues. The CDR3 sequence is CASSLGNAGYTF. The CDR3 DNA follows: TGTGCCAGCAGTTTAGGTAATGCGGGCTACACCTTC.

V usage is TRBV9 and J usage is TRBJ2-3; the match to TRBD2 covers 14 bases. Germline-derived CDR1 and CDR2 are SGDLS and YYNGEE. The V segment lost 7 bases and the J segment 2 bases; nucleotides outside the gene matches: 6. CDR3 length: 16 amino acids. The CDR3 DNA reads TGTGCCAGCGGAAGACTAGCGGGGGGGCCCACAGATACGCAGTATTTT. This translates into CASGRLAGGPTDTQYF.

CDR3 in amino acids: CASSQTGYEQYF. CDR3 sequence (DNA): TGTGCCAGCAGCCAAACCGGCTACGAGCAGTACTTC. The rearrangement uses TRBV14 and TRBJ2-7; unclear D gene. The CDR3 contains 12 residues. Germline loops: CDR1 SGHDN, CDR2 FVKESK. V was trimmed by 2 bases and J by 3 bases, leaving 5 bases between them.